The rows below give T cell receptor beta chains drawn from one sample of a study of control samples from healthy donors and cancer patients. Generated by immunoSEQ multiplex PCR, the TCRdb table keeps only in-frame clones and is missing some. The repertoire holds about 150,000 clones, with approximately 96% as singletons. Sequencing was done on a sample of blood. The receptors were sampled from a man aged 35 to 55 in good health. CDR3s leave out the opening cysteine and the closing phenylalanine or tryptophan.

V gene	J gene	CDR3 protein
TRBV9	TRBJ2-1	ASSVRHSYYNEQF
TRBV28	TRBJ2-7	ASRPDRAPTYEQY
TRBV7-2	TRBJ2-3	ASSPRTDTQY
TRBV2	TRBJ1-2	ARQGAAGGYT
TRBV7-9	TRBJ2-5	ASSSSGKETQY
TRBV5-4	TRBJ2-7	ASSLGTETYEQY
TRBV4-3	TRBJ1-5	ASSPWQGAGQPQH
TRBV19	TRBJ1-1	ASSSGRVSGTEAF
TRBV7-2	TRBJ2-3	ASSPAVAGTDTQY
TRBV4-3	TRBJ1-1	ASSQTGTRQAF
TRBV9	TRBJ1-1	ASSASRVSNTEAF
TRBV14	TRBJ1-2	ASSQGVRSVDYGYT
TRBV7-2	TRBJ2-7	ASRSRLGYEQY
TRBV19	TRBJ2-3	ASSTRGTGTFTDTQY
TRBV5-5	TRBJ1-6	ASSQWTGTAFSYNSPLH
TRBV19	TRBJ2-3	ASMVTGGVDTQY
TRBV12-5	TRBJ2-3	ASGFGTGGTDTQY
TRBV19	TRBJ1-1	ASKPGPGTTEAF
TRBV5-1	TRBJ1-1	ASSLANPENTEAF
TRBV7-9	TRBJ2-6	ASSPPGLSGANVLT
TRBV5-6	TRBJ1-1	ASSLDRDTEAF
TRBV28	TRBJ2-4	ASKSPGGKNIQY
TRBV30	TRBJ2-1	ACPLRSGGYNEQF
TRBV5-1	TRBJ1-2	ASSPGRGDYGYT
TRBV3-1/TRBV3-2	TRBJ1-2	ASSPPRGIDGYT
TRBV5-1	TRBJ1-5	ASRGEYDQPQH
TRBV24-1	TRBJ2-2	ATSAPGGFTGELF
TRBV5-5	TRBJ1-5	ASSSLGQGAGQPQH
TRBV14	TRBJ2-1	ASSYGARTVYNEQF
TRBV27	TRBJ1-5	ASSLRGLNQPQH
TRBV3-1/TRBV3-2	TRBJ2-7	ASSRGRTYYEQY
TRBV7-9	TRBJ1-5	ASSSTGMNQPQH
TRBV5-1	TRBJ1-6	ASSFGHGGNSPLH
TRBV6-5	TRBJ2-1	ASRVLDRAYNEQF
TRBV4-2	TRBJ2-3	ASSQRGPGGWGTDTQY
TRBV3-1/TRBV3-2	TRBJ1-6	ASSQEGESGTGHSPLH
TRBV4-1	TRBJ1-1	ASSRGQLNTEAF
TRBV2	TRBJ2-7	ASTEQGADYEQY
TRBV19	TRBJ2-2	ASRWRVDTGELF
TRBV7-9	TRBJ1-1	ASSLGTNTEAF
TRBV9	TRBJ1-1	ASSVVPDTEAF
TRBV7-9	TRBJ2-3	ASSLAQSTDTQY
TRBV28	TRBJ1-1	ASSLIQQNTEAF
TRBV19	TRBJ1-5	ASSIFGAQQPQH
TRBV28	TRBJ1-2	ASSLAGTGGVGYT
TRBV28	TRBJ1-2	ASRTFSDGYNLGYT
TRBV5-1	TRBJ1-6	ASSALDRRSTPLH
TRBV12-3/TRBV12-4	TRBJ2-7	ASAETGGNEQY
TRBV9	TRBJ1-1	ASSVVPTARRTEAF